The clone carrying this T cell receptor beta chain was detected many times. The germline V gene encodes CDR1 LGHDT and CDR2 YNNKEL (reference sequence). The junction had 2 bases not matched to a gene; V was cut back by 1 base and J by 5 bases. This CDR3 region has 14 residues. These data are taken from a study of Graves' ophthalmopathy and Graves' hyperthyroidism. Beta-chain TCR CDR3 regions were amplified from RNA transcripts. In the first round, RT-PCR was carried out with HTBI primers, and a multiplex PCR formed the second round. Each CDR3 protein gets one entry after TCRdb re-called the multiplex PCR reads with MiXCR. The profile covers 600,000 to 700,000 distinct CDR3 sequences, with roughly two fifths appearing a single time and 3.3% taken by the ten largest.

Sample: peripheral blood. The sequence was obtained from an adult man with Graves' ophthalmopathy. This chain joins TRBV3-1 and TRBJ1-5; 7 positions agree with TRBD1. The CDR3, as DNA: TGTGCCAGCAGCCAAGGGGACAGACATCAGCCCCAGCATTTT. Translated, it gives CASSQGDRHQPQHF.